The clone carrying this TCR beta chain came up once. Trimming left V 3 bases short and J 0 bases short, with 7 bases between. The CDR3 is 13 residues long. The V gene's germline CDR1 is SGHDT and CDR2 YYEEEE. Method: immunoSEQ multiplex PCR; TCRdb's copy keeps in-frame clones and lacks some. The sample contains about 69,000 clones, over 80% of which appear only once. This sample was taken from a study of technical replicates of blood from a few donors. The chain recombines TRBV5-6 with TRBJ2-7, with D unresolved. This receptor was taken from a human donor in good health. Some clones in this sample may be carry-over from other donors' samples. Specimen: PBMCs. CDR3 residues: CASSSLSSYEQYF. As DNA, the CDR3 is TGTGCCAGCAGCTCCTTGAGCTCCTACGAGCAGTACTTC.